This T cell receptor (beta chain) was recovered during a study of CD8 T cells in ankylosing spondylitis. Study-level results: A TCR beta motif of fewer than ten highly homologous variants appeared characteristic of ankylosing spondylitis blood. The clones that were linked to disease were reported to be significantly enriched in matched synovial fluid samples from ankylosing spondylitis patients. Disease-linked clones had a CD8+ phenotype and relatively low frequency in peripheral blood.

This CDR3 is 14 amino acids long. V shed 0 bases and J shed 6 bases, with 9 bases lying between them. Germline V lookup: CDR1 LGHNA, CDR2 YSLEER. Concerning this clonotype: The antigen remains unidentified.

In making TCR beta libraries, quantitative 5'-RACE with molecular barcodes was used. One entry per CDR3 protein results from TCRdb running MiXCR on the 5' RACE reads. The sample has about 510,000 distinct CDR3 sequences, roughly 5.2% seen once; the top ten hold 3% to 4%. The source is a male donor with ankylosing spondylitis. This sequence joins TRBV4-3 and TRBJ1-5, with unresolved D. The sequenced material came from blood, either unsorted or a sorted T cell fraction (not recorded which). The CDR3 DNA sequence: TGCGCCAGCAGCCAAGATCGTTTGATTCAGCCCCAGCATTTT. Encoded protein: CASSQDRLIQPQHF.